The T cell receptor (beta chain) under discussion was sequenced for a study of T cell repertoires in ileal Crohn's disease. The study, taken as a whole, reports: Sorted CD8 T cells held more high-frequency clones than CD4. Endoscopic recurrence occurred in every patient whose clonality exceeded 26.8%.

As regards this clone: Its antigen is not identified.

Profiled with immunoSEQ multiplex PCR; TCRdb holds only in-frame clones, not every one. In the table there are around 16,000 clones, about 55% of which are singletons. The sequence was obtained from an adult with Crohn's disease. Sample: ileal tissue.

The CDR3 coding sequence is TGTGCCAGCAGCTTAGGGGGACAGTTAGCCAAAAACATTCAGTACTTC. It codes for CASSLGGQLAKNIQYF. The rearrangement links TRBV7-2 to TRBJ2-4, with TRBD1 identical over 7 bases. Germline lookup yields CDR1 SGHTA and CDR2 FQGNSA. V was pared by 1 base and J by 0 bases, with 3 bases of the junction left unmatched. CDR3 length equals 16 residues.